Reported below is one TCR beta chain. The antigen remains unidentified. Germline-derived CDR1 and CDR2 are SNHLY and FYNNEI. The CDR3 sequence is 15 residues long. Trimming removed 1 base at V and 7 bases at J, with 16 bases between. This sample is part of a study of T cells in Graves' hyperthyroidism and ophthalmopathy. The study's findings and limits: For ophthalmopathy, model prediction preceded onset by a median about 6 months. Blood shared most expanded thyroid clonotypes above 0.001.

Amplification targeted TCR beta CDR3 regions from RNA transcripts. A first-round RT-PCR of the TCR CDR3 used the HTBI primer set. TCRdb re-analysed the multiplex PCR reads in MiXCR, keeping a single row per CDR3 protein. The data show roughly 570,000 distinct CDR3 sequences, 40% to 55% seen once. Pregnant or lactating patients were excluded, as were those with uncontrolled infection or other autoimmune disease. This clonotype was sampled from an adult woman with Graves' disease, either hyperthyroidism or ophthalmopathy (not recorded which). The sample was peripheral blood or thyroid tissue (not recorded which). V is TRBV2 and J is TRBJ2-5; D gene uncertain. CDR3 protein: CASSEGQTIKGTQYF. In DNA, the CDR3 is TGTGCCAGCAGTGAAGGGCAGACCATAAAGGGGACCCAGTACTTC.